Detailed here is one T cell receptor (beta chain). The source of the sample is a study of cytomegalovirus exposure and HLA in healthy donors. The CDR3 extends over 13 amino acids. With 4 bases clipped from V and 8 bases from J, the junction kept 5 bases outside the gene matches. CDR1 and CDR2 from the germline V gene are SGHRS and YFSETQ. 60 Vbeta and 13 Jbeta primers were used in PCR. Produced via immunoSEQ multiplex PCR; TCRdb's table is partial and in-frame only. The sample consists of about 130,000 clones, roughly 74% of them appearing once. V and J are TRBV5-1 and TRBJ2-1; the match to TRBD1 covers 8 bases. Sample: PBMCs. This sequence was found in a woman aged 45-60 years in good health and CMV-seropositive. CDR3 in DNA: TGCGCCAGCAGCGGACAGGGCTTGGATGAGCAGTTCTTC. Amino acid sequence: CASSGQGLDEQFF. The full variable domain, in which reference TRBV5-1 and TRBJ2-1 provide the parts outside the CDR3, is KAGVTQTPRYLIKTRGQQVTLSCSPISGHRSVSWYQQTPGQGLQFLFEYFSETQRNKGNFPGRFSGRQFSNSRSEMNVSTLELGDSALYLCASSGQGLDEQFFGPGTRLTVL.